The 22 T cell receptor beta chains below all came from one sample that was sequenced in a study of chemoradiotherapy in HPV16-positive cancers (dated by TCRdb to between 2021 and 2024). The library was obtained by the immunoSEQ multiplex PCR assay. TCRdb mirrors the immuneACCESS table, restricted to in-frame sequences. Some clones are absent from its copies; in checked studies, under half trace to an unresolved V gene, and the reason for the others is unknown. The table for this sample lists 65,000 to 80,000 clones; about 90% of them were counted only once. The top ten hold roughly 4.2% of the sample. The sample here was blood, taken from a patient who underwent chemoradiotherapy. These receptors all stem from a human donor with HPV-associated anogenital cancer.

The V call is TRBV6-1, the J call TRBJ1-2; 7 nucleotides match TRBD1. The CDR3 has 13 residues. Per germline, CDR1 MNHNS and CDR2 SASEGT. The junction had 9 bases not matched to a gene; V was cut back by 6 bases and J by 8 bases. This CDR3 reads CASRRQGVQGYTF. The CDR3 nucleotides are TGTGCCAGCAGGCGGCAGGGGGTGCAGGGCTACACCTTC.

This chain links TRBV16 with TRBJ2-3, with D possibly being TRBD1 or TRBD2 (6 bases each). CDR1 is KGHSY and CDR2 is FQNENV in the germline V gene. The CDR3 extends over 16 amino acids. V dropped 1 base and J dropped 0 bases, with 11 bases sitting between them. In DNA, the CDR3 is TGTGCCAGCAGCCAATTTGGGGGGCTAAGCACAGATACGCAGTATTTT. It translates to CASSQFGGLSTDTQYF.

The chain has TRBV5-1 and TRBJ2-7; D remains unclear. Trimming removed 8 bases at V and 2 bases at J, with 14 bases between. The CDR3 extends over 13 amino acids. Germline V lookup: CDR1 SGHRS, CDR2 YFSETQ. CDR3 in amino acids: CASSNGDTYEQYF. CDR3 coding DNA: TGCGCCAGTTCAAATGGGGATACCTACGAGCAGTACTTC.

The genes are TRBV28 and TRBJ2-7; TRBD1 agrees at 8 bases. V shed 6 bases, J shed 6 bases, and the junction held 7 bases outside the gene matches. This CDR3 spans 13 amino acids. Germline V lookup: CDR1 MDHEN, CDR2 SYDVKM. This CDR3 is CASRRTGWVEQYF. Written as DNA, the CDR3 is TGTGCCAGCAGACGGACAGGGTGGGTCGAGCAGTACTTC.

This sequence joins TRBV28 and TRBJ2-5, with D perhaps being TRBD1 or TRBD2 (6 bases each). CDR1 and CDR2 (germline): MDHEN, SYDVKM. The germline V and J ends were trimmed by 2 bases and 5 bases, with 15 bases remaining between them. The CDR3 covers 15 residues. The CDR3 nucleotides read TGTGCCAGCAGTTTAACAGGGAGGAGTTGGGAGACCCAGTACTTC. This translates into CASSLTGRSWETQYF.

This clone has only one observation. This chain joins TRBV25-1 and TRBJ2-1; weak D call: TRBD1 (6 bases). The germline V gene has CDR1 MGHDK and CDR2 SYGVNS. The CDR3 length is 15 residues. Trimming took 5 bases from V and 2 from J, leaving 13 bases between them. The CDR3 DNA sequence: TGTGCCAGCAGTCTAATACAGGGCACCTACAATGAGCAGTTCTTC. Translating it yields CASSLIQGTYNEQFF.

The chain uses TRBV19 and TRBJ2-1; TRBD2 agrees at 13 bases. Germline V gene sequence: CDR1 LNHDA, CDR2 SQIVND (reference sequence). The ends lost 4 bases at V and 3 bases at J; junction bases unmatched: 6. This CDR3 is 17 amino acids long. CDR3 coding DNA: TGTGCCAGTAGTAACCTACTAGCGGGAGGGGGCTACAATGAGCAGTTCTTC. Translation gives CASSNLLAGGGYNEQFF.

The CDR3 bases are TGTGCCAGCAGTGATTCGGACAGAGCCCTATCCTATGGCTACACCTTC. It translates to CASSDSDRALSYGYTF. V usage is TRBV6-1 and J usage is TRBJ1-2; D is possibly TRBD1 (6 bases). The CDR3 is 16 residues long. Trimming took 3 bases from V and 4 from J, leaving 18 bases between them. Germline values: CDR1 MNHNS, CDR2 SASEGT.

This rearrangement joins TRBV4-1 to TRBJ2-3; no clear D. CDR3 size: 14 residues. Trimming left V 3 bases short and J 2 bases short, with 9 bases between. Germline CDR1 and CDR2: MGHRA and YSYEKL. CDR3 sequence: CASSQGGFTDTQYF. The CDR3 coding sequence is TGCGCCAGCAGCCAGGGTGGGTTCACAGATACGCAGTATTTT.

A few counts support this clone. The V and J genes are TRBV10-3 and TRBJ2-1, with D perhaps TRBD2 (6 bases). The CDR3 length is 14 residues. Germline loops: CDR1 ENHRY, CDR2 SYGVKD. Trimming cost V 10 bases and J 0 bases, with 13 bases left between them. Written as DNA, the CDR3 is TGTGCCACATGGAGGGACGACTCCTACAATGAGCAGTTCTTC. Translation gives CATWRDDSYNEQFF.

The chain recombines TRBV7-9 with TRBJ2-6; D may be TRBD2 (7 bases). The ends were cut back, 5 bases at V and 0 bases at J, with 17 bases in the middle. Germline V lookup: CDR1 SEHNR, CDR2 FQNEAQ (reference sequence). The CDR3 length is 18 residues. The CDR3 protein is CASSPRGGQVSGANVLTF. In DNA, the CDR3 is TGTGCCAGCAGCCCTAGGGGGGGTCAAGTCTCTGGGGCCAACGTCCTGACTTTC.

The chain employs TRBV5-1 and TRBJ2-5; D is uncertain. With 3 bases removed from V and 4 bases from J, the gap between germline ends came to 16 bases. The germline V gene encodes CDR1 SGHRS and CDR2 YFSETQ. CDR3 length: 15 amino acids. CDR3 nucleotide sequence: TGCGCCAGCAGCTCTTGGGGTTCTTCCGGAGAGACCCAGTACTTC. Translation: CASSSWGSSGETQYF.

The rearrangement uses TRBV18 and TRBJ2-3; 7 bases align to TRBD2. The CDR3 spans 18 residues. Germline V gene sequence: CDR1 KGHSH, CDR2 LQKENI. With 3 bases clipped from V and 0 bases from J, the junction kept 12 bases outside the gene matches. The CDR3 sequence is CASSPSLGGARSTDTQYF. In DNA, the CDR3 is TGTGCCAGCTCACCGTCCTTGGGAGGGGCGCGAAGCACAGATACGCAGTATTTT.

The gene calls are TRBV19 and TRBJ2-7; D ambiguous. V lost 4 bases, J lost 6 bases, and 13 bases lay in between. This CDR3 has 13 residues. Germline V gives CDR1 LNHDA, CDR2 SQIVND (reference sequence). The CDR3 DNA reads as TGTGCCAGTAGTACCGGCCAGCTGGGCGAGCAGTACTTC. Residues: CASSTGQLGEQYF.

This chain uses TRBV10-3 with TRBJ1-1, with D possibly TRBD1 on 5 matching bases. The CDR3 covers 13 residues. CDR1 and CDR2 from the germline V gene are ENHRY and SYGVKD. V gave up 6 bases and J gave up 5 bases, with 13 bases separating them. The CDR3 bases are TGTGCCATCAGCCCTGGGGGGGAAACTGAAGCTTTCTTT. As protein: CAISPGGETEAFF.

The chain combines TRBV18 with TRBJ1-1; D gene unclear. In germline, CDR1 is KGHSH, CDR2 LQKENI. Deletions cut 2 bases from V and 0 bases from J, with 4 bases between. The CDR3 is 13 amino acids. DNA of the CDR3: TGTGCCAGCTCACCAAACTTGAACACTGAAGCTTTCTTT. It translates to CASSPNLNTEAFF.

This clone has just one count. J is TRBJ1-1 and V is TRBV5-1, with 7 bases lining up with TRBD1. V lost 4 bases to trimming and J lost 1 base; unmatched junction nucleotides: 4. Germline V CDR1 and CDR2: SGHRS, YFSETQ. The CDR3 is 14 amino acids. The CDR3 DNA reads as TGCGCCAGCAGCGCGGGACAGCAGAACACTGAAGCTTTCTTT. Protein sequence: CASSAGQQNTEAFF.

Note on this clone: Other DNA sequences in the same sample also yield this CDR3. The CDR3 is CASSLGQGFRQPQHF. The CDR3 DNA follows: TGTGCCAGCAGTTTAGGACAGGGGTTTCGTCAGCCCCAGCATTTT. The chain links TRBV28 to TRBJ1-5; 9 bases match TRBD1. This CDR3 is built from 15 residues. V shed 2 bases, J shed 6 bases, and the junction held 5 bases outside the gene matches. Germline loops: CDR1 MDHEN, CDR2 SYDVKM.

V usage is TRBV2 and J usage is TRBJ1-5; tentative D call: TRBD1 (5 bases). This CDR3 spans 16 amino acids. V lost 0 bases and J 5 bases, leaving 14 bases between the germline ends. The germline V gene encodes CDR1 SNHLY and CDR2 FYNNEI. The CDR3 protein is CASSEAYGGGDQPQHF. Written as DNA, the CDR3 is TGTGCCAGCAGTGAAGCCTACGGGGGAGGGGATCAGCCCCAGCATTTT.

The rearrangement links TRBV4-1 to TRBJ1-1, with D possibly matching TRBD1 (6 bases). The CDR3 loop spans 15 amino acids. Germline CDR1 is MGHRA and CDR2 is YSYEKL. The V and J ends lost 4 bases and 4 bases respectively, with 16 bases between them. The CDR3 sequence: CASSRGEGGGTEAFF. The CDR3 DNA sequence: TGCGCCAGCAGCCGCGGAGAGGGGGGGGGCACTGAAGCTTTCTTT.

The CDR3 bases are TGTGCCAGCTACGGACTAGCAGGTTTCGAGCAGTACTTC. Its protein product is CASYGLAGFEQYF. V is TRBV7-4 and J is TRBJ2-7, with 8 bases identical to TRBD2. V lost 8 bases to trimming and J lost 6 bases; unmatched junction nucleotides: 9. The CDR3 extends over 13 amino acids. CDR1 is SGHVT, CDR2 SQSDAQ, per germline.

The chain joins TRBV5-6 to TRBJ1-3, with 12 bases fitting TRBD1. Germline-derived CDR1 and CDR2 are SGHDT and YYEEEE. This CDR3 spans 16 amino acids. V shed 3 bases, J shed 7 bases, and the junction held 8 bases outside the gene matches. The CDR3 nucleotides read TGTGCCAGCAGCTCTATCCCGGGACAGGGGGCTAACACCATATATTTT. It is translated as CASSSIPGQGANTIYF.